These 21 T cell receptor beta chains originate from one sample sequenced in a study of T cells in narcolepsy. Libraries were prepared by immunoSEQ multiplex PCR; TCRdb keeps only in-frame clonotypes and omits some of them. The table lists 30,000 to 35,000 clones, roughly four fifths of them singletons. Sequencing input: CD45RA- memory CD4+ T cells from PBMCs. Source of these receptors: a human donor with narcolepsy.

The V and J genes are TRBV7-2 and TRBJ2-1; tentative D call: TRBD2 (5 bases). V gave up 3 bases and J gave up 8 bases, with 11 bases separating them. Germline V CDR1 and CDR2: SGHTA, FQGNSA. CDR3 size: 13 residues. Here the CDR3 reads CASSFGRYDEQFF. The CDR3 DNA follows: TGTGCCAGCAGCTTTGGGAGATACGATGAGCAGTTCTTC.

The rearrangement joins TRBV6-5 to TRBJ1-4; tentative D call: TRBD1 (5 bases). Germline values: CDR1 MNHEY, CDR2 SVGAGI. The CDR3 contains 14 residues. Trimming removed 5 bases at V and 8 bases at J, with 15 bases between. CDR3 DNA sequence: TGTGCCAGCAGTCCCCGGGGGGGGAGAGAAAAACTGTTTTTT. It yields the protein CASSPRGGREKLFF.

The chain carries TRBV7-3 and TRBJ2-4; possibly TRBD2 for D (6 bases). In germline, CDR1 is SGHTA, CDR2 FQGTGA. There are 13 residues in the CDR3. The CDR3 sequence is CASRSGEGNIQYF. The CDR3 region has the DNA TGTGCGTCAAGGTCGGGAGAGGGAAACATTCAGTACTTC.

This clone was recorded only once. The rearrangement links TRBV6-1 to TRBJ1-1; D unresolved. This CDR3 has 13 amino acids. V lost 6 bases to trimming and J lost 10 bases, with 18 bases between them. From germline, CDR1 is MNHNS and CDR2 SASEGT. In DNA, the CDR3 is TGTGCCAGCAGACTTGCCTCGACCGGAGGAGCTTTCTTT. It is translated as CASRLASTGGAFF.

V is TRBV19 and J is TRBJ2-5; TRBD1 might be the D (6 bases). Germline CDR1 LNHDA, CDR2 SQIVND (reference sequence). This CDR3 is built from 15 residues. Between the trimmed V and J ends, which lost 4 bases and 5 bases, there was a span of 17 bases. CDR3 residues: CASSTLTGWGETQYF. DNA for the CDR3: TGTGCCAGTAGTACTCTGACAGGTTGGGGGGAGACCCAGTACTTC.

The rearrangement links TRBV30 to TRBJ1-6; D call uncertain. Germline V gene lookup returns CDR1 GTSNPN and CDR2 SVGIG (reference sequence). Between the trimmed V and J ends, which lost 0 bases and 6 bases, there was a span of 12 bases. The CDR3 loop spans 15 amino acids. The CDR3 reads CAWSVSSWGNSPLHF. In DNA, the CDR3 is TGTGCCTGGAGTGTATCTTCATGGGGTAATTCACCCCTCCACTTT.

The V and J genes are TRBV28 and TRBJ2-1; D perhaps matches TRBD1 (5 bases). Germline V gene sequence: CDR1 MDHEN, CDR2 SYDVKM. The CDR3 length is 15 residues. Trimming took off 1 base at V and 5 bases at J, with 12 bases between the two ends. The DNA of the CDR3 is TGTGCCAGCAGTTTATCTACAGGTTGGGACAATGAGCAGTTCTTC. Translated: CASSLSTGWDNEQFF.

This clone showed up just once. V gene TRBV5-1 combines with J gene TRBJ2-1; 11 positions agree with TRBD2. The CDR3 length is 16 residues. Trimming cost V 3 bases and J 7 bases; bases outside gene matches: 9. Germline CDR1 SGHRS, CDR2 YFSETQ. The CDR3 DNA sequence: TGCGCCAGCAGCTCAAGGACTAGCGGGCCTTCTAATGAGCAGTTCTTC. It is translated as CASSSRTSGPSNEQFF.

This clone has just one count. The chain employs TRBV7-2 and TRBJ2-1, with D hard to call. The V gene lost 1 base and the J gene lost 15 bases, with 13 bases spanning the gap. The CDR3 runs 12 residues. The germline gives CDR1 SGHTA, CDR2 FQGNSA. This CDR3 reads CASSLDRWMWFF. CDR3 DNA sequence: TGTGCCAGCAGCTTAGATCGGTGGATGTGGTTCTTC.

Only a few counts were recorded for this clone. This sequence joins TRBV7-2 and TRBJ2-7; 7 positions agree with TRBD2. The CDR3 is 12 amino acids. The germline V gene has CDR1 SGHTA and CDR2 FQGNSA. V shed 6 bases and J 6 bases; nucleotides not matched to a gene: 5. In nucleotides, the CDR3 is TGTGCCAGCAGGGATCGGGGGGTCGAGCAGTACTTC. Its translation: CASRDRGVEQYF.

CDR3 DNA: TGTGCCAGCAGCTTAGCGCGTCCAGCTAACACTGAAGCTTTCTTT. Its protein is CASSLARPANTEAFF. V gene TRBV7-2 combines with J gene TRBJ1-1; no clear D. The CDR3 has 15 amino acids. CDR1 is SGHTA, CDR2 FQGNSA, per germline. Trimming took off 0 bases at V and 2 bases at J, with 10 bases between the two ends.

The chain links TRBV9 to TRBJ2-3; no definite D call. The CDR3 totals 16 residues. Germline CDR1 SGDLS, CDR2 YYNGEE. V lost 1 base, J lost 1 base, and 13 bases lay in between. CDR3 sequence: CASSVTGNRGTDTQYF. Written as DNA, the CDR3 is TGTGCCAGCAGCGTAACCGGCAACCGGGGCACAGATACGCAGTATTTT. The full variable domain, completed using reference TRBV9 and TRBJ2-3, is DSGVTQTPKHLITATGQRVTLRCSPRSGDLSVYWYQQSLDQGLQFLIQYYNGEERAKGNILERFSAQQFPDLHSELNLSSLELGDSALYFCASSVTGNRGTDTQYFGPGTRLTVL.

In nucleotides, the CDR3 is TGTGCCAGCAGTGGGTTGCGTACTAACACCGGGGAGCTGTTTTTT. Translation: CASSGLRTNTGELFF. The chain combines TRBV2 with TRBJ2-2; D not resolved. V was cut by 4 bases and J by 2 bases, with 11 bases left in between. This CDR3 is 15 amino acids long. Germline CDR1 and CDR2: SNHLY and FYNNEI.

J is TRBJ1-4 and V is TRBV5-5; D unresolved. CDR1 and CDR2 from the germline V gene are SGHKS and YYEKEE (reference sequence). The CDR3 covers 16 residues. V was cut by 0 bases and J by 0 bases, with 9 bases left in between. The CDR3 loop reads CASSLEGPATNEKLFF. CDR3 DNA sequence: TGTGCCAGCAGCTTGGAAGGCCCTGCAACTAATGAAAAACTGTTTTTT.

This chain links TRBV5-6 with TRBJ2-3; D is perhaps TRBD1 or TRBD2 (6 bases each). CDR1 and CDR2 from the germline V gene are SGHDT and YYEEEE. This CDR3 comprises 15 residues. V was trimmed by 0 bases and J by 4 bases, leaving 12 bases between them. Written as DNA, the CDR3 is TGTGCCAGCAGCTTGGAGGGGGGTATAGCAGATACGCAGTATTTT. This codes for CASSLEGGIADTQYF. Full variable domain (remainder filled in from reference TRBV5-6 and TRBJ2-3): DAGVTQSPTHLIKTRGQQVTLRCSPKSGHDTVSWYQQALGQGPQFIFQYYEEEERQRGNFPDRFSGHQFPNYSSELNVNALLLGDSALYLCASSLEGGIADTQYFGPGTRLTVL.

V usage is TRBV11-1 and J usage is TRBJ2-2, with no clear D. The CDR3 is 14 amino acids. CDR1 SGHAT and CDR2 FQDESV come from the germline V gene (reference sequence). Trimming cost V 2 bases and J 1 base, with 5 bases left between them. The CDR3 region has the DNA TGTGCCAGCAGCTTATCGCGGAACACCGGGGAGCTGTTTTTT. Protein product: CASSLSRNTGELFF. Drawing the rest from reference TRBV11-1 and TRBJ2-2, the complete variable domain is EAEVAQSPRYKITEKSQAVAFWCDPISGHATLYWYRQILGQGPELLVQFQDESVVDDSQLPKDRFSAERLKGVDSTLKIQPAELGDSAMYLCASSLSRNTGELFFGEGSRLTVL.

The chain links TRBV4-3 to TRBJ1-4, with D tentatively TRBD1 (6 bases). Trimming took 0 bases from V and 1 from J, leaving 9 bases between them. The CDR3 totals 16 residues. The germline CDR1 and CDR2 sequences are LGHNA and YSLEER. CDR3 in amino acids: CASSQDKGGTNEKLFF. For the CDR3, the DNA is TGCGCCAGCAGCCAAGATAAAGGGGGAACTAATGAAAAACTGTTTTTT.

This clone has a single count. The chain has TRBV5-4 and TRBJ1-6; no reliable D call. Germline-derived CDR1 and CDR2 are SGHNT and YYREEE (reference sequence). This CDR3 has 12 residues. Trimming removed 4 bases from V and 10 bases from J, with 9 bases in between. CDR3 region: CASSLVNSPLHF. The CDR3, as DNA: TGTGCCAGCAGCCTGGTGAACTCACCCCTCCACTTT.

The CDR3 sequence is CASSSTSGSGYEQYF. In DNA, the CDR3 is TGCGCCAGCAGCTCGACTAGCGGGAGCGGGTACGAGCAGTACTTC. The chain links TRBV5-1 to TRBJ2-7; TRBD2 matches 12 bases. V gave up 3 bases and J gave up 4 bases; unmatched junction bases: 5. Germline V CDR1 and CDR2: SGHRS, YFSETQ. The CDR3 consists of 15 residues.

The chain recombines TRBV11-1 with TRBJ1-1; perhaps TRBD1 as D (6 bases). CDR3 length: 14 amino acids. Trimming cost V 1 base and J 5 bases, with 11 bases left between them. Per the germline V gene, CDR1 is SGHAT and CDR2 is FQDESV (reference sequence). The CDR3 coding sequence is TGTGCCAGCAGCTTAGAAATAGGGGGGACTGAAGCTTTCTTT. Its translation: CASSLEIGGTEAFF.

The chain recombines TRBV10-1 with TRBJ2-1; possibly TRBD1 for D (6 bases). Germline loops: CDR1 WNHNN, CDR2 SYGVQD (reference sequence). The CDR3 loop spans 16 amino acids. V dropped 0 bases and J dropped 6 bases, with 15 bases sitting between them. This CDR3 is CASSESQQGPLNEQFF. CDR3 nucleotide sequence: TGCGCCAGCAGTGAGTCTCAACAGGGTCCCCTCAATGAGCAGTTCTTC.